The 5 T cell receptor beta chains listed next were all sequenced from one sample in a study of blood T cell repertoires in COVID-19 (dated by TCRdb to 2020 to 2022). The library was built by means of the immunoSEQ multiplex PCR assay. TCRdb carries this immuneACCESS record with in-frame sequences only. Its versions omit some clonotypes, under half of them owing to an unresolved V gene in the studies checked, with the rest unexplained. In all, the sample holds some 68,000 clones, and about four fifths of those were seen once. Clones ranked in the top ten supply approximately 30% of the sample. The sequenced material came from peripheral blood. These receptors came from a man aged 65 to 85 with acute or convalescent COVID-19.

J is TRBJ2-7 and V is TRBV6-2 or TRBV6-3, with 9 bases fitting TRBD1. The CDR3 has 15 residues. Unmatched junction bases numbered 11, after V lost 4 bases and J lost 7 bases. Germline V CDR1 and CDR2: MNHEY, SVGEGT. The CDR3 nucleotides are TGTGCCAGCAGTTCCCCACCACGGACAGGGGAAGAGCAGTACTTC. It is translated as CASSSPPRTGEEQYF.

The chain is built from TRBV30 and TRBJ1-4, with D possibly matching TRBD1 (6 bases). The CDR3 loop spans 12 amino acids. CDR1 and CDR2 from the germline V gene are GTSNPN and SVGIG (reference sequence). Trimming pared 6 bases from V and 7 bases from J, leaving 12 bases between. The chain's CDR3 is CACRPGAEKLFF. The CDR3 DNA is TGTGCCTGCCGACCAGGGGCTGAAAAACTGTTTTTT.

The table lists this clone with a few counts. The chain links TRBV30 to TRBJ1-6; D call uncertain. The germline V gene encodes CDR1 GTSNPN and CDR2 SVGIG (reference sequence). The CDR3 covers 14 residues. V gave up 0 bases and J gave up 8 bases, with 11 bases separating them. This chain's CDR3 is CAWSVSQDYSPLHF. The CDR3 DNA reads as TGTGCCTGGAGTGTAAGTCAGGACTATTCACCCCTCCACTTT.

The rearrangement joins TRBV7-3 to TRBJ2-3; D is undetermined. This CDR3 is built from 14 residues. Germline V lookup: CDR1 SGHTA, CDR2 FQGTGA. V was trimmed by 2 bases and J by 2 bases, leaving 8 bases between them. The CDR3 region is CASSLRSHTDTQYF. The CDR3 nucleotides are TGTGCCAGCAGCTTACGGTCGCACACAGATACGCAGTATTTT.

This chain joins TRBV11-3 and TRBJ2-1; no firm D call. The CDR3 runs to 12 residues. Germline V CDR1 and CDR2: SGHNT, YENEEA. Trimming shortened V by 4 bases and J by 7 bases, and 8 bases separated the two germline ends. The CDR3 DNA reads TGTGCCAGCAGCTCCCATGTGAATGAGCAGTTCTTC. It translates to CASSSHVNEQFF.